The clone carrying this T cell receptor beta chain has just a few counts. Its antigen is still unknown. This sample includes further DNA sequences coding for the same CDR3. The data stem from a study of cytomegalovirus exposure and HLA in healthy donors. Researchers ran the PCR with 60 Vbeta and 13 Jbeta primers. Sequencing was performed with immunoSEQ multiplex PCR; in TCRdb, only in-frame clones are kept and a portion is missing. The sample has 130,000 to 150,000 clones; about 80% are singletons. General study results and limits: Per a prior analysis, the majority of TCR beta V segments were productive roughly 90% or roughly 30% of the time. Some public TCRs appeared in many individuals, while most sequences were rare.

Germline V gene data show CDR1 as MNHEY and CDR2 as SVGAGI. The V end was cut by 6 bases, the J end by 1 base, with 9 bases between. This CDR3 contains 13 residues. This chain joins TRBV6-5 and TRBJ1-1, with no clear D. The TCR was taken from a man in his forties or fifties in good health and CMV-seronegative. Sequenced: PBMCs. The CDR3 sequence is CASSLSQNTEAFF. Here the CDR3 DNA reads TGTGCCAGCAGCCTTAGTCAGAACACTGAAGCTTTCTTT.